The clone carrying this T cell receptor beta chain was detected a few times. CDR3 length: 11 amino acids. The germline gives CDR1 SQVTM, CDR2 ANQGSEA. The V segment lost 7 bases and the J segment 9 bases; nucleotides outside the gene matches: 5. Clones were sequenced by immunoSEQ multiplex PCR, and TCRdb holds only the in-frame ones, with some missing. The sample carries over 100,000 clones, 90% recorded once. This record belongs to a study of OX40 agonist ivuxolimab in advanced cancers. Study-level background: Patients were given ivuxolimab, an antibody that agonizes OX40 (CD134). Those enrolled were approximately 83% male, with a mean age of roughly 60 years and ages from roughly 20 to 85. Treatment received earlier with anti-PD-1, anti-PD-L1 or anti-CTLA-4 agents was allowed, and over 30% had some.

The genes are TRBV29-1 and TRBJ2-1; 8 nucleotides line up with TRBD1. The clonotype was recovered from an adult with an advanced solid tumor such as melanoma, head and neck, liver or kidney cancer. The sequencing here drew on CD4+ or CD8+ T cells sorted from blood, taken in a trial of the OX40 agonist ivuxolimab. CDR3 DNA sequence: TGCAGCGCAGAGGACAGGGTTGAGCAGTTCTTC. Translated: CSAEDRVEQFF.